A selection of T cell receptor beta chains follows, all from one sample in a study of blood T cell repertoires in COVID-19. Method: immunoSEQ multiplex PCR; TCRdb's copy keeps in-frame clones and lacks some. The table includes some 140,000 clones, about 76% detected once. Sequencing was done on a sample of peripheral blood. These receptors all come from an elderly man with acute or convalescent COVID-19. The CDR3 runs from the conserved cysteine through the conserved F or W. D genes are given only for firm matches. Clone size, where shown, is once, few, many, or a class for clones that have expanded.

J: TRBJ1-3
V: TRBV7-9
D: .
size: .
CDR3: CASSPMGLFASGNTIYF
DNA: TGTGCCAGCAGCCCCATGGGACTGTTCGCCTCTGGAAACACCATATATTTT

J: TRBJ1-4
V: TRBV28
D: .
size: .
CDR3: CASKQGSEKLFF
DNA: TGTGCCAGCAAACAGGGTAGCGAAAAACTGTTTTTT

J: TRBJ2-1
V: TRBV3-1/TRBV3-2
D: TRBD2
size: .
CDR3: CASSQDLAGGWNEQFF
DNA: TGTGCCAGCAGCCAAGACTTAGCGGGGGGATGGAATGAGCAGTTCTTC

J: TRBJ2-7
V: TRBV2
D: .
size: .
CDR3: CASSTDSHEQYF
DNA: TGTGCCAGCAGTACCGACAGTCACGAGCAGTACTTC

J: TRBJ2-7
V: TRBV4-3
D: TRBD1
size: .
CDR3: CASSPDRGAYEQYF
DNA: TGCGCCAGCAGCCCCGACAGGGGTGCCTACGAGCAGTACTTC

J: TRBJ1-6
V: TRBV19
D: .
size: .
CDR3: CASSWGSGTYGNSPLHF
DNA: TGTGCCAGTAGTTGGGGGTCCGGGACTTACGGTAATTCACCCCTCCACTTT

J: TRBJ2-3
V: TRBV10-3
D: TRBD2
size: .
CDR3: CAISGTSGGATDTQYF
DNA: TGTGCCATCAGTGGGACTAGCGGGGGGGCCACAGATACGCAGTATTTT

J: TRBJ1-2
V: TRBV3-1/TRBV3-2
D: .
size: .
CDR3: CASSQGVQTQF
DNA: TGTGCCAGCAGCCAAGGCGTGCAAACTCAATTC

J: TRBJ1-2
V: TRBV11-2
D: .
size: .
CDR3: CASSKGGSNYGYTF
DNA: TGTGCCAGCAGCAAAGGGGGATCTAACTATGGCTACACCTTC

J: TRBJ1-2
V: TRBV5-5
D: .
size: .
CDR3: CASSLDGGIYGYTF
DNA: TGTGCCAGCAGCTTGGACGGTGGTATCTATGGCTACACCTTC

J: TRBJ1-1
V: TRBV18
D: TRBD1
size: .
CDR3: CASSPLTGDRTEAFF
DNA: TGTGCCAGCTCACCATTGACAGGGGATCGGACTGAAGCTTTCTTT

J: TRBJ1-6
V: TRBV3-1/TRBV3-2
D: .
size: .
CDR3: CASSQDPGISPLHF
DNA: TGTGCCAGCAGCCAAGATCCGGGGATATCACCCCTCCACTTT

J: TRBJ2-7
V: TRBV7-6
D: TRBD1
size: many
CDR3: CASSLRQGADEQYF
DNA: TGTGCCAGCAGCTTAAGACAGGGGGCGGATGAGCAGTACTTC

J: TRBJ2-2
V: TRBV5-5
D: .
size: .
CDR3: CASSLGQLAGELFF
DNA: TGTGCCAGCAGCTTGGGACAGCTCGCCGGGGAGCTGTTTTTT

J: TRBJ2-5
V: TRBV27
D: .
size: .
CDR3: CASSNLGPETQYF
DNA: TGTGCCAGCAGTAACTTGGGGCCAGAGACCCAGTACTTC

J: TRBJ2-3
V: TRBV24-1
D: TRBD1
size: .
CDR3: CATSGRGQDTQYF
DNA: TGTGCCACCAGTGGCAGGGGGCAAGATACGCAGTATTTT

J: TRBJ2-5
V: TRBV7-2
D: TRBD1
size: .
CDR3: CASSPWGDRGGETQYF
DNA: TGTGCCAGCAGCCCTTGGGGTGACAGGGGGGGAGAGACCCAGTACTTC

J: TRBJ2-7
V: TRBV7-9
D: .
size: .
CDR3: CASSLASTVTYEQYF
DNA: TGTGCCAGCAGCTTAGCAAGCACCGTTACCTACGAGCAGTACTTC